This T cell receptor beta chain was sequenced in a study of radiation and T cells in renal cell carcinoma. Overall study: Nephrectomy followed 15 Gy stereotactic body radiation by 4 weeks.

CDR1 is WNHNN and CDR2 is SYGVQD in the germline V gene (reference sequence). Deletions cut 2 bases from V and 3 bases from J, with 19 bases between. This CDR3 comprises 17 residues. As concerns this clone: The antigen is undetermined.

Repertoires were generated with immunoSEQ multiplex PCR, while TCRdb's copy carries only in-frame clones and drops some. Among approximately 140,000 clones listed, approximately 87% were seen once. Study findings and constraints: Baseline intratumoral clonotype presence is unknown without pretreatment biopsies. Top tumor clonotypes rose in blood 2 weeks post-radiation, then contracted.

Time point of the sample: baseline pretreatment blood. Treatment meaning: 15 Gy SBRT to primary tumor, nephrectomy 4 weeks later. After SBRT, blood was collected at 2 and 4 weeks, plus baseline. Sequences were derived from blood, sampled from a patient whose treatment included radiotherapy and nephrectomy. The source is a woman in her forties or fifties with renal cell carcinoma. The chain joins TRBV10-1 to TRBJ2-5; tentatively, D is TRBD1 (6 bases). CDR3 sequence (DNA): TGCGCCAGCAGTGAGGGTACAGGGACAATCCCCGAAGAGACCCAGTACTTC. This gives the protein CASSEGTGTIPEETQYF.